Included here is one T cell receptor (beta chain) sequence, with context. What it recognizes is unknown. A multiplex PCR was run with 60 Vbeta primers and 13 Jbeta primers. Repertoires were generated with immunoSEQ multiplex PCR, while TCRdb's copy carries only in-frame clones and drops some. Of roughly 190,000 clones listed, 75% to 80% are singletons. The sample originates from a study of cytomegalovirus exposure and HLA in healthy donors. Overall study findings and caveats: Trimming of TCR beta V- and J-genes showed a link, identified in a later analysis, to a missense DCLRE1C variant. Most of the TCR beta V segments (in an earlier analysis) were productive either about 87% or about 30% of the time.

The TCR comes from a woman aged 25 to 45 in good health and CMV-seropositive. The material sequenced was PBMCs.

The CDR3 nucleotides read TGTGCCAGCTCACCCACGGGACAGGGGAATTCACCCCTCCACTTT. This encodes CASSPTGQGNSPLHF. The chain recombines TRBV18 with TRBJ1-6; 10 bases map to TRBD1. The CDR3 is 15 residues long. CDR1 KGHSH and CDR2 LQKENI come from the germline V gene. With V trimmed by 3 bases and J by 7 bases, 3 bases remained unmatched.